In this sample, the clone carrying this T cell receptor (beta chain) turned up many times. Antigen: not known. These data originate in a study of spatial heterogeneity in lung cancer. General study findings and limits: Circulating ubiquitous expanded tumor TCRs were observed more frequently at resection than at follow-up.

Time point: sample taken at primary tumor resection. The sequenced material consisted of unsorted whole RNA from tumor, nontumor lung or frozen PBMC. TCRdb recomputed calls from the 5' RACE reads with MiXCR, one row per CDR3 protein. The sample consists of some 80,000 distinct CDR3 sequences, 7.5% to 9.5% of them appearing once. Germline V lookup: CDR1 ENHRY, CDR2 SYGVKD. This CDR3 has 15 residues. Losses at the gene ends were 5 bases for V and 3 bases for J; bases not matched to a gene: 8. The chain uses TRBV10-3 and TRBJ1-1; 8 bases align to TRBD1. The starting material was PBMCs, obtained at surgery. This sequence originates from a male donor with early-stage non-small cell lung cancer. The CDR3 nucleotides are TGTGCCATCAGTATTAAAGGACAGGGCGACACTGAAGCTTTCTTT. This sequence encodes CAISIKGQGDTEAFF.